This TCR beta chain is drawn from a study of cytomegalovirus exposure and HLA in healthy donors (dated by TCRdb to the late 2010s). For the study in its entirety: According to an earlier analysis of 587 of the donors, roughly 180 million T cells yielded 90 million to 140 million unique TCR beta sequences and approximately 300 Gb of sequence data. Alongside the repertoire data, information on donor age, sex, ethnicity and CMV serostatus was compiled. To predict cytomegalovirus infection status, the study brought together high-throughput TCR immunosequencing, statistical association of individual TCRs with disease status, and machine learning. Rather than drawing on any new phenotypic data, the later analysis identified candidate immune exposures from TCR beta sequences and the way those sequences occurred across donors. In addition to the first cohort of several hundred subjects, a separate validation cohort of over 90 different subjects was used. An earlier analysis of around 640 of the donors used high-throughput TCR beta sequencing to judge whether each TCR beta V gene segment behaved as functional or pseudogenic. The number of typed donors differed by locus: about 629-640 for A, B, C, DRB1 and DQB1; 500 to 550 for DQA1; approximately 600 for DPA1; and around 470 for DPB1. The study used immunosequencing to profile the T cell repertoires of approximately 650 subjects and linked those repertoires to cytomegalovirus serostatus. About 5 DR-DQ haplotypes were handled as single units for association and clustering, since linkage in the cohort was strong. Every repertoire in the discovery cohort had been generated on one and the same sequencing platform. The study was designed to test whether signatures of past pathogen exposure could be identified by cataloging public T cell receptors. Of the 350 to 450 genotyped donors, about 84% fell in the genetic ancestry cluster associated with self-reported Caucasian donors. Around 320 gigabases of sequencing data and tens of millions of unique TCR sequences were included in an early release covering about 700 HLA-typed donors. Among 398 genotyped donors of the cohort, an average of roughly 240,000 unique TCR beta nucleotide sequences were sequenced per donor, roughly 20% of them non-productive. A later analysis re-analyzed previously published TCR beta repertoires from 500 to 700 donors and added high-resolution HLA genotyping to study TCR occurrence patterns. A later genetic analysis used genome-wide SNP genotypes for about 55% of the 666 donors, treating that subset as a discovery cohort. HLA typing included class I and class II loci at four-digit resolution. What the study reported, not specific to this receptor: Broadly in line with IMGT annotations, most TCR beta V segments showed up in productive rearrangements about 90% or about 30% of the time in an earlier analysis of 587 of the donors. Because some donors lacked HLA typing at each locus, the association tests relied only on the typed subset. The cohort was sequenced for TCR beta chains only, and without alpha or paired-chain data the features that could be detected were limited. According to a later analysis, TCR association rates differed among HLA loci, with DRB1 alleles showing the most associated TCRs and HLA-C alleles showing the fewest. Correlated functional status among segregating V segments might reflect linkage disequilibrium, but an unknown experimental factor could not be ruled out. A total of roughly 160 TCR beta chains were listed by the study as associated with cytomegalovirus. The 87-base-pair reads could not distinguish some IMGT-functional V segments, including TRBV6-2 and TRBV6-3, so those segments were excluded. Presence/absence analyses assumed roughly uniform sequencing depth across donors, an assumption that may not hold. In both the original and validation cohorts, the classifier was reported to diagnose cytomegalovirus status with high specificity and sensitivity. Across donors, most TCR sequences were observed very rarely, whereas some public TCRs were present in many individuals. Compared with the 666-donor mean, donors in an Asian-associated ancestry cluster had fewer N-insertions in productive TCRs, according to a later genetic analysis. In a later analysis, most CMV-associated TCR beta chains were found to appear HLA-restricted, with HLA associations seemingly driven largely by CMV exposure. Because counts were too low, seventeen rarely observed V segments, including chromosome 9 orphons, were left out of the earlier analysis of roughly 600 of the donors. A further reported finding was that TCR beta sequences accurately predicted the HLA-A and HLA-B alleles for most subjects in the first cohort. A cluster of highly shared sequence variants was judged likely to be a technical artifact of the sequencing pipeline. A few of the identified cytomegalovirus-associated TCR beta chains were confirmed in vitro to be specific for cytomegalovirus antigens. When HLA alleles, especially DR and DQ, strongly co-occurred, TCR associations were difficult to assign to individual alleles. A later analysis found that HLA-associated TCR beta chains were more clonally expanded and had lower generation probabilities than equally common non-associated chains. A later analysis reported that several top co-occurrence clusters appeared linked to parvovirus B19, influenza, CMV and Epstein-Barr virus. The only immune exposure information available for the cohort was CMV serostatus. According to the authors, the approach could potentially be generalized to other disease states and immunological phenotypes. A later genetic analysis associated a missense DCLRE1C variant with V-gene and J-gene trimming of TCR beta chains, and an independent cohort replicated the association. Specific HLA alleles were associated with about 17,000 TCR beta sequences at a false discovery rate of 0.05 in a later analysis.

Reading the germline V gene (reference sequence) gives CDR1 SEHNR and CDR2 FQNEAQ. V is shortened by 3 bases, J by 5 bases, and the region joining them spans 8 bases. Including the terminal cysteine and phenylalanine, the CDR3 comprises 12 residues. Left in the record is the CDR3 DNA by itself, 36 bases read in frame from the first base. Turning to this clone: No antigen is known for it. No base quality information exists; no much larger clone differs at one position.

The library was generated by the immunoSEQ multiplex PCR assay. For the multiplex PCR, a mixture combining 60 forward primers for TCR Vbeta segments and 13 reverse primers for TCR Jbeta segments was used. The CDR3 region of rearranged TCR beta genes was amplified from genomic DNA by a multiplex PCR assay. The Illumina HiSeq System was used to sequence the amplified TCR beta libraries as 87-base-pair reads. From the authors' description of their analysis: In a later analysis, 70 million to 95 million unique TCR beta chains were counted across the 500 to 850 repertoires, and around 10 million of these chains were shared by at least two donors. Raw reads were error-corrected and collapsed into unique sequences with a nearest-neighbor algorithm that merged closely related sequences to remove PCR and sequencing errors. V, D and J gene segments were assigned by aligning CDR3 sequences to IMGT reference sequences. For a sequence to be retained, at least a six-nucleotide match to both a V gene segment and a J gene segment was required. Rearrangements were called productive when the CDR3 lacked stop codons and stayed in frame with V and J; all others were non-productive. CDR3 was defined by IMGT convention, running from the second conserved V-encoded cysteine to the conserved J-encoded phenylalanine. In an earlier analysis of 500 to 650 of the donors, sequences lacking an unambiguous match to a single V gene segment were excluded. In an earlier analysis of 450 to 750 of the donors, a V segment was called functional when productive rearrangements were above 56.7%, and segregating when the standard deviation between donors exceeded 5%. A statistical classification framework was built for diagnosing cytomegalovirus status from the catalog of TCR beta chain sequences. A later analysis assigned V and J genes by comparing TCR nucleotide sequences with IMGT/GENE-DB human TR gene sequences. A later analysis assigned CDR3 sequences and most-parsimonious VDJ recombination scenarios with the TCRdist pipeline. In a later analysis, every TCR beta chain was defined by the combination of its CDR3 amino acid sequence and its V-gene family, and reads without a unique V-gene family were dropped. As a way to deal with suspected cross-contamination and a sequencing artifact, a later analysis dropped 450 to 600 nucleotide sequences that were highly shared and had low generation probability. In a later analysis, a clonal expansion index for each public chain was calculated from normalized within-repertoire ranks of inferred template counts. Generation probabilities in a later analysis came from a VDJ recombination model fitted to out-of-frame rearrangements, and those results were checked against IGoR. Hypergeometric tests were used in a later analysis to score TCR-TCR, TCR-HLA and TCR-CMV co-occurrence, with a repertoire-size bias correction applied to the TCR pairs. In a later analysis, false discovery rates were estimated by permuting HLA or CMV assignments 20 times. A later analysis grouped co-occurring TCRs with DBSCAN, adding TCRdist sequence similarity when clustering within HLA-allele-positive subsets. Co-occurrence clustering excluded repertoires with fewer than 30,000 or more than 120,000 public chains, plus five with anomalous nucleotide sharing. TCRdb took this table from immuneACCESS and kept in-frame rearrangements with V and J called. Such tables lack part of the clones; where checked against another copy, unresolved V genes explain under half of the gap, and the rest is unexplained. That table gives V, J and clone size, and the DNA gave D and trimming. The sample table lists about 270,000 clones, more than 55% of them with a count of one. Approximately 2.1% of the sample belongs to the ten largest clones.

In total, fewer than 750 healthy bone marrow donors made up the cohort. At the time of sampling, every cohort member was nominally healthy, though immune exposures that went unrecorded were likely present. The donor tested CMV seronegative, placing the donor among the 350 to 400 seronegative members of the cohort. A peripheral blood sample was provided by each donor, and peripheral blood mononuclear cells were used for TCR beta sequencing. Genomic DNA was extracted from the blood cell samples with the Qiagen DNeasy Blood Extraction Kit. This clonotype was obtained from a female donor in good health and CMV-seronegative. Recombination linked TRBV7-9 to TRBJ2-7; perhaps TRBD1 is the D gene, with 6 bases matching. The sequenced material came from PBMCs. The nucleotide sequence reads as follows: TGTGCCAGCAGCTTGAGGGACAACGAGCAGTACTTC. Translated, it gives CASSLRDNEQYF.